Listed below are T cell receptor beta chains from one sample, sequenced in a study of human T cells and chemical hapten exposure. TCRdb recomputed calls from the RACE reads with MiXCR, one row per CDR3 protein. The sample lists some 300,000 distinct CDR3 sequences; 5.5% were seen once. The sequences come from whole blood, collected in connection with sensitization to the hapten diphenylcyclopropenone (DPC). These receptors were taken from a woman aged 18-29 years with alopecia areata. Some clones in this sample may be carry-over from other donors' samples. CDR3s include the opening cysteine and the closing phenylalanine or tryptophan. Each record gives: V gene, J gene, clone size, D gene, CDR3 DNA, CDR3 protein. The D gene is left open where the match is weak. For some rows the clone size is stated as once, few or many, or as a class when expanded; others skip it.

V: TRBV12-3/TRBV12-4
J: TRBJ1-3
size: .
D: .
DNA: TGTGCCAGCACCCTGGACTTTTCTGGAAACACCATATATTTT
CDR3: CASTLDFSGNTIYF

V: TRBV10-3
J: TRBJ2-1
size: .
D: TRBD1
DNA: TGTGCCATCAGTGAGTTTGGGACAGAGAACAATGAGCAGTTCTTC
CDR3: CAISEFGTENNEQFF

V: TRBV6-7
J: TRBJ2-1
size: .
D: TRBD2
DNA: TGTGCCAGCAGTTACTCGGGAGGGCGACGTCCCCACAATGAGCAGTTCTTC
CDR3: CASSYSGGRRPHNEQFF

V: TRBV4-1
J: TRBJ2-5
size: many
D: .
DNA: TGCGCCAGCAGCCAAGTCGCAGGGACGCAGACCCAGTACTTC
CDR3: CASSQVAGTQTQYF

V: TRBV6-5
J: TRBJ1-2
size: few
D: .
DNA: TGTGCCAGCAGTTCAGGGTCGCGCGGCTACACCTTC
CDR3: CASSSGSRGYTF

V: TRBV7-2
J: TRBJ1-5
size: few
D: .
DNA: TGTGCCAGCAGCTTAGACGCCAGACATCAGCCCCAGCATTTT
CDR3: CASSLDARHQPQHF

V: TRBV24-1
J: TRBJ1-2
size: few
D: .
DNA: TGTGCCACCAGTGATTTGGGGGTTGACTATGGCTACACCTTC
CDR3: CATSDLGVDYGYTF

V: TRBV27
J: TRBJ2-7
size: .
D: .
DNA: TGTGCCAGCAGTTTACGGGGGGCGGTTTACGAGCAGTACTTC
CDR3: CASSLRGAVYEQYF

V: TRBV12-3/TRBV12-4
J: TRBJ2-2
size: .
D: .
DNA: TGTGCCAGCAGTTTACCCAGGGCGGGCGGGGAGCTGTTTTTT
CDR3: CASSLPRAGGELFF

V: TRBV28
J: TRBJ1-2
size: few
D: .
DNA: TGTGCCAGCACCGAACAGGTAGCTAACTATGGCTACACCTTC
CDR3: CASTEQVANYGYTF

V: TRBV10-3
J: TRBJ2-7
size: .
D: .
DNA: TGTGCCATCAGGGGGGCAGTCGCCTACGAGCAGTACTTC
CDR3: CAIRGAVAYEQYF

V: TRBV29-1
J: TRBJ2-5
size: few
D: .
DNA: TGCAGCGTTGAACCGACCCCGGACGGGCAAGAGACCCAGTACTTC
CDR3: CSVEPTPDGQETQYF

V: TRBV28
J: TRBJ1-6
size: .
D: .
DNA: TGTGCCAGCAGTTTAGACGCAGGGGAGGATTATAATTCACCCCTCCACTTT
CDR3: CASSLDAGEDYNSPLHF

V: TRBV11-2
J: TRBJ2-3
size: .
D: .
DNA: TGTGCCAGCAGCTTAATGGGCGGGACAGCAGATACGCAGTATTTT
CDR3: CASSLMGGTADTQYF